Sequencing of this T cell receptor (beta chain) was carried out in a study of breast tumors, draining lymph nodes, adjacent tissues. Axillary draining lymph nodes of breast cancer patients supplied the node samples. The CDR3 length is 14 residues. V lost 7 bases to trimming and J lost 5 bases, with 17 bases between them. Germline values: CDR1 SGHNT, CDR2 YYREEE (reference sequence). TCRdb redid the calling of the multiplex PCR reads with MiXCR, one entry per CDR3 protein. The table records roughly 80,000 distinct CDR3 sequences, under 25% of them present only once. Regarding this clonotype: No conserved phenylalanine or tryptophan ends this CDR3, so it is likely a read error.

The chain employs TRBV5-4 and TRBJ2-3; a weak D match, TRBD2 (5 bases). The TCR comes from a female donor with breast cancer. Some clones in this sample may be carry-over from other donors' samples. The sample was axillary lymph node tissue. CDR3 residues: CASSQGRDGDTQYL. Here the CDR3 DNA reads TGTGCCAGCTCTCAAGGCCGGGATGGAGATACGCAGTATCTT.